The sequence of this T cell receptor beta chain was determined in a study of blood T cell repertoires in COVID-19. Looking at the study overall: The analysed material was cDNA or gDNA that came from T cells, B-cell-depleted T cells, or PBMCs.

Per the original data handling: Nucleated cell counts were estimated from reference gene primer amplification. Only in-frame clones appear in the TCRdb table, and some are missing; sequencing was by immunoSEQ multiplex PCR. V, J and clone size are taken as reported in that table, and D and trimming were inferred from the DNA itself. The sample records some 30,000 clones, roughly 90% being singletons. This CDR3 spans 15 amino acids. The V end lost 3 bases, the J end lost 2 bases, and 11 bases lay between the germline ends. Germline-derived CDR1 and CDR2 are LNHDA and SQIVND (reference sequence). Sequenced: peripheral blood. This receptor was identified in a human donor in a cohort sampled during active COVID-19. The V gene is TRBV19, the J gene TRBJ1-3, with D perhaps TRBD1 (6 bases). The CDR3 DNA is TGTGCCAGTAGTATCTTCGGGGGGCCTGGAAACACCATATATTTT. Translating gives CASSIFGGPGNTIYF. The complete variable domain, with remaining parts taken from reference TRBV19 and TRBJ1-3, reads DGGITQSPKYLFRKEGQNVTLSCEQNLNHDAMYWYRQDPGQGLRLIYYSQIVNDFQKGDIAEGYSVSREKKESFPLTVTSAQKNPTAFYLCASSIFGGPGNTIYFGEGSWLTVV.